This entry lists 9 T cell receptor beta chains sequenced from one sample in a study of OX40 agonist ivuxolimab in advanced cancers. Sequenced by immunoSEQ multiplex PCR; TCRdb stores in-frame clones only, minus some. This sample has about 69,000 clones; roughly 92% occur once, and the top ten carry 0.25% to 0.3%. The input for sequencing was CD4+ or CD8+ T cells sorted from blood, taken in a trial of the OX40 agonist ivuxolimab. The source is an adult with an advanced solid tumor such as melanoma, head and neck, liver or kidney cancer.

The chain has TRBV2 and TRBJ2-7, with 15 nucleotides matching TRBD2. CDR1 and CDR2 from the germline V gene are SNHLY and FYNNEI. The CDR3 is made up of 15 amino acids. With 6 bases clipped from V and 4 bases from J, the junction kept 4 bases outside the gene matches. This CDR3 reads CASRPGLAGGYEQYF. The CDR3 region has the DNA TGTGCCAGCAGACCCGGACTAGCGGGAGGGTACGAGCAGTACTTC.

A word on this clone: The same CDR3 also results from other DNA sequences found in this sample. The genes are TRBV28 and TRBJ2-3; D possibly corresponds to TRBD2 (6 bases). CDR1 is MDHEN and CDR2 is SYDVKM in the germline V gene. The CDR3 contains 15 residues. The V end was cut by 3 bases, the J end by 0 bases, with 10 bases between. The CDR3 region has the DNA TGTGCCAGCAGTTTGGGCGGGGCTAGCACAGATACGCAGTATTTT. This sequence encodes CASSLGGASTDTQYF.

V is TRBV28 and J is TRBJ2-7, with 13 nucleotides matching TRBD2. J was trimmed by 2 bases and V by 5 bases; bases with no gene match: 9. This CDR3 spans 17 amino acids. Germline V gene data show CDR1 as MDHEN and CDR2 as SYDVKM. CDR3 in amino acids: CASSPPGLAGAAYEQYF. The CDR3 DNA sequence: TGTGCCAGCAGTCCGCCCGGACTAGCGGGAGCCGCCTACGAGCAGTACTTC.

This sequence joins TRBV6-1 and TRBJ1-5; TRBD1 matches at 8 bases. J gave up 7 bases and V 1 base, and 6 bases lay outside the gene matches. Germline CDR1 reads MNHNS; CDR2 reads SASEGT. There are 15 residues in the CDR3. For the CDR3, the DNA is TGTGCCAGCAGTGAAGGGACAGGGTTCAGGCAGCCCCAGCATTTT. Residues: CASSEGTGFRQPQHF.

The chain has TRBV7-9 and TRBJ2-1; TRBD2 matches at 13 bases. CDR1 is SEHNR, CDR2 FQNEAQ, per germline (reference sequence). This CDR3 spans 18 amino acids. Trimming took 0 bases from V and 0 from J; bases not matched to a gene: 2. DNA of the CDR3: TGTGCCAGCAGCTTAGCGGGACTAGCGGGATTCTCCTACAATGAGCAGTTCTTC. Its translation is CASSLAGLAGFSYNEQFF.

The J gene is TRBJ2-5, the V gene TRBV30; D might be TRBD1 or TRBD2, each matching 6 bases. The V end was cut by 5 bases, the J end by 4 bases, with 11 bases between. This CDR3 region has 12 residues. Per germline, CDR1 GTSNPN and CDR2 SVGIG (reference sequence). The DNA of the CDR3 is TGTGCCTGGGGAGGGGGTCGAGAGACCCAGTACTTC. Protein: CAWGGGRETQYF.

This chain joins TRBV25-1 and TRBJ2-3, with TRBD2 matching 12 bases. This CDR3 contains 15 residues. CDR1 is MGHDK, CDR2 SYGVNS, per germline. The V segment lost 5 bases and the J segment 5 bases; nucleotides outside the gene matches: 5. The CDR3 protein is CASSLLAGGVDTQYF. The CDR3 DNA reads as TGTGCCAGCAGTCTGCTAGCGGGGGGGGTAGATACGCAGTATTTT.

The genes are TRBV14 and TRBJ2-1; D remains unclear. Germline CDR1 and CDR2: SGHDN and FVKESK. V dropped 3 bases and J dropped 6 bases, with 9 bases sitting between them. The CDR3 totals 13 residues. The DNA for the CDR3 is TGTGCCAGCAGCCACTACCTACCCAATGAGCAGTTCTTC. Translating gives CASSHYLPNEQFF.

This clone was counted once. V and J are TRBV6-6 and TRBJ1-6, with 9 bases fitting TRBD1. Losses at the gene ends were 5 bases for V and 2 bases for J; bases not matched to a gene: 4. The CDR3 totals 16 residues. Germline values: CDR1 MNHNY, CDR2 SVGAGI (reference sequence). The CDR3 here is CASSRQGGTYNSPLHF. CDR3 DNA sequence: TGTGCCAGCAGTAGACAGGGGGGAACCTATAATTCACCCCTCCACTTT.